These 5 T cell receptor beta chains originate from one sample sequenced in a study of blood T cell repertoires in COVID-19. Using immunoSEQ multiplex PCR, the repertoire was profiled, and TCRdb retains in-frame clones only, with some absent. The profile shows about 110,000 clones, 60% to 80% of them singletons. Sequences were obtained from peripheral blood. The receptor set was obtained from an elderly woman with active or convalescent COVID-19.

This sequence joins TRBV5-1 and TRBJ2-1; TRBD2 matches 11 bases. With V trimmed by 1 base and J by 2 bases, 8 bases remained unmatched. The CDR3 is made up of 18 amino acids. Germline CDR1 and CDR2: SGHRS and YFSETQ. The CDR3 nucleotides read TGCGCCAGCAGCTTGCCTGTACCGGGACTAGCGGCCTACAATGAGCAGTTCTTC. This sequence encodes CASSLPVPGLAAYNEQFF.

The chain uses TRBV15 and TRBJ2-7, with D uncertain. The V gene lost 0 bases and the J gene lost 3 bases, with 12 bases spanning the gap. From germline, CDR1 is LNHNV and CDR2 YYDKDF (reference sequence). The CDR3 covers 15 residues. The CDR3 DNA reads TGTGCCACCAGCAGAGATTTGACGGGTGGCTACGAGCAGTACTTC. Translation gives CATSRDLTGGYEQYF.

The chain recombines TRBV30 with TRBJ2-7, with 13 bases matching TRBD2. The CDR3 spans 13 residues. Per germline, CDR1 GTSNPN and CDR2 SVGIG (reference sequence). The CDR3 DNA reads as TGTGCGGCGGGGACTAGCGGGACTTACGAGCAGTACTTC. Protein sequence: CAAGTSGTYEQYF.

This clone was seen just once. The chain carries TRBV7-2 and TRBJ2-3; the match to TRBD2 covers 16 bases. V shed 5 bases, J shed 4 bases, and the junction held 3 bases outside the gene matches. This CDR3 is 16 amino acids long. CDR1 is SGHTA and CDR2 is FQGNSA in the germline V gene. CDR3 DNA: TGTGCCAGCAGCACCGGGACTAGCGGGAGGGCAGATACGCAGTATTTT. This codes for CASSTGTSGRADTQYF.

This chain joins TRBV5-1 and TRBJ1-2; D is undetermined. The CDR3 length is 14 residues. The V end lost 4 bases, the J end lost 6 bases, and 16 bases lay between the germline ends. Germline loops: CDR1 SGHRS, CDR2 YFSETQ. The CDR3 bases are TGCGCCAGCAGCCCGGGGTGGGTTTTGAATGGCTACACCTTC. It specifies CASSPGWVLNGYTF.